The 32 T cell receptor beta chains in this list originate from one sample, sequenced in a study of yellow fever vaccine responses in identical twins. TCRdb reprocessed the RT-PCR reads via MiXCR and lists one record per CDR3 protein. The sample shows 6,000 or so distinct CDR3 sequences, 77% of them seen only once. This specimen was T cells from blood (PBMCs), unsorted or a sorted subset (not recorded which), taken before or after yellow fever vaccination (not recorded which). The receptors originated from a young woman who received the yellow fever vaccine.

This clonotype was counted only a few times. The chain carries TRBV2 and TRBJ2-1; 11 nucleotides align to TRBD2. The CDR3 length is 15 residues. The germline V gene encodes CDR1 SNHLY and CDR2 FYNNEI. V trimming: 3 bases; J trimming: 9 bases; junction bases outside the gene matches: 7. CDR3 coding DNA: TGTGCCAGCAGTGACTCGAGACTAGCGGGGTCTGAGCAGTTCTTC. Translating gives CASSDSRLAGSEQFF.

The chain is built from TRBV3-1 and TRBJ2-5, with D unclear. There are 12 residues in the CDR3. Germline V gene data show CDR1 as LGHDT and CDR2 as YNNKEL (reference sequence). The V end lost 1 base, the J end lost 4 bases, and 4 bases lay between the germline ends. The CDR3 region is CASSQVGETQYF. CDR3 in DNA: TGTGCCAGCAGCCAAGTTGGAGAGACCCAGTACTTC.

The CDR3 loop is CASRSTDANTGELFF. The CDR3 DNA is TGCGCCAGCAGGTCGACAGACGCGAACACCGGGGAGCTGTTTTTT. This chain connects TRBV5-1 to TRBJ2-2; a weak D match, TRBD1 (5 bases). The CDR3 spans 15 residues. V was trimmed by 5 bases and J by 0 bases, leaving 11 bases between them. CDR1 and CDR2 (germline): SGHRS, YFSETQ.

CDR3 loop: CASSLNRRVRNTDTQYF. In nucleotides, the CDR3 is TGTGCCAGCAGCTTAAACAGGAGGGTACGAAACACAGATACGCAGTATTTT. The chain has TRBV11-3 and TRBJ2-3; a weak D match, TRBD2 (6 bases). V was shortened by 2 bases and J by 2 bases, with 17 bases between the two germline ends. Germline V gene lookup returns CDR1 SGHNT and CDR2 YENEEA. This CDR3 contains 17 residues.

The table lists this clonotype with a few counts. The chain is built from TRBV2 and TRBJ2-5; D not resolved. Germline-derived CDR1 and CDR2 are SNHLY and FYNNEI. CDR3 length: 15 residues. The V gene lost 3 bases and the J gene lost 5 bases, with 16 bases spanning the gap. CDR3 residues: CASSDSRWVVETQYF. CDR3 in DNA: TGTGCCAGCAGTGATTCTCGATGGGTTGTTGAGACCCAGTACTTC.

V usage is TRBV29-1 and J usage is TRBJ2-3; possible D gene TRBD2, 5 bases. This CDR3 is 14 amino acids long. Trimming took 2 bases from V and 0 from J, leaving 9 bases between them. In germline, CDR1 is SQVTM, CDR2 ANQGSEA. CDR3 DNA sequence: TGCAGCGTTGAAAAGGGCGGGAGCACAGATACGCAGTATTTT. The encoded protein is CSVEKGGSTDTQYF.

Concerning this clonotype: One end of the junction varies from germline; a read error may be responsible. The J gene is TRBJ2-7, the V gene TRBV11-1; 11 nucleotides line up with TRBD2. In germline, CDR1 is SGHAT, CDR2 FQDESV (reference sequence). The CDR3 runs to 15 residues. CDR3 region: CASSLAGGRVNEQYF. Here the CDR3 DNA reads TGTGCCAGCAGCCTAGCGGGAGGACGAGTAAACGAGCAGTACTTC.

This clonotype has more than one count but fewer than ten. The rearrangement joins TRBV6-2 or TRBV6-3 to TRBJ1-1; D remains ambiguous. Germline V gene data show CDR1 as MNHEY and CDR2 as SVGEGT. CDR3 length: 13 residues. V was clipped by 2 bases and J by 1 base, with 5 bases between them. CDR3 protein: CASSYGENTEAFF. The CDR3 coding sequence is TGTGCCAGCAGTTACGGGGAGAACACTGAAGCTTTCTTT.

In nucleotides, the CDR3 is TGCAGGGAGGCACCGGGAAACCGTCTTACGACCCAGTACTTC. Its protein is CREAPGNRLTTQYF. The chain has TRBV20-1 and TRBJ2-5, with D maybe TRBD2 (5 bases). Germline V gene lookup returns CDR1 DFQATT and CDR2 SNEGSKA (reference sequence). The length of the CDR3 is 14 residues.

This chain connects TRBV5-1 to TRBJ1-1, with D perhaps TRBD1 (5 bases). The germline V and J ends were trimmed by 0 bases and 5 bases, with 14 bases remaining between them. From germline, CDR1 is SGHRS and CDR2 YFSETQ. The CDR3 loop spans 15 amino acids. CDR3 DNA: TGCGCCAGCAGCTTGGCCTACGGGGGAGGGACTGAAGCTTTCTTT. It codes for CASSLAYGGGTEAFF.

The rearrangement links TRBV29-1 to TRBJ2-5; TRBD2 is a possible D gene (6 bases). The CDR3 totals 17 residues. V lost 2 bases and J 7 bases, leaving 26 bases between the germline ends. CDR1 and CDR2 from the germline V gene are SQVTM and ANQGSEA. The CDR3 bases are TGCAGCGTTGAAAATCGCTCGGGAGCGAATATTTTGGGGACCCAGTACTTC. Translated, it gives CSVENRSGANILGTQYF.

V is TRBV7-2 and J is TRBJ2-5; no reliable D call. V was shortened by 3 bases and J by 2 bases, with 7 bases between the two germline ends. Germline values: CDR1 SGHTA, CDR2 FQGNSA. CDR3 length: 13 residues. CDR3 nucleotide sequence: TGTGCCAGCAGCTTTAGGATTCAAGAGACCCAGTACTTC. It encodes CASSFRIQETQYF.

The J gene is TRBJ1-1, the V gene TRBV18; D is uncertain. CDR3 length: 14 amino acids. V shed 4 bases and J shed 1 base, with 10 bases lying between them. Germline assignment: CDR1 KGHSH and CDR2 LQKENI. CDR3 amino acids: CASSLQNRNTEAFF. Here the CDR3 DNA reads TGTGCCAGCTCACTCCAGAATCGGAACACTGAAGCTTTCTTT.

This chain uses TRBV11-3 with TRBJ2-1; 8 positions match TRBD2. CDR1 and CDR2 from the germline V gene are SGHNT and YENEEA. There are 15 residues in the CDR3. With 5 bases clipped from V and 1 base from J, the junction kept 4 bases outside the gene matches. CDR3 DNA sequence: TGTGCCAGCAGCGCATCTAGCGGGTCCTACAATGAGCAGTTCTTC. Protein: CASSASSGSYNEQFF.

This clonotype showed up just a few times. The chain joins TRBV12-3 or TRBV12-4 to TRBJ2-7; D tentatively fits TRBD1 or TRBD2 (5 bases each). The V end lost 8 bases, the J end lost 4 bases, and 18 bases lay between the germline ends. The CDR3 has 14 amino acids. The CDR3 loop reads CASAKKGPRYEQYF. The CDR3 bases are TGTGCCAGCGCTAAAAAGGGACCCAGGTACGAGCAGTACTTC.

The chain uses TRBV11-1 and TRBJ1-1; possible D gene TRBD1, 6 bases. The CDR3 extends over 17 amino acids. The V gene's germline CDR1 is SGHAT and CDR2 FQDESV (reference sequence). V was shortened by 4 bases and J by 6 bases, with 24 bases between the two germline ends. As DNA, the CDR3 is TGTGCCAGCAGCTCTACTCCCCAAGGGGGATATGGGGCTGAAGCTTTCTTT. Its protein product is CASSSTPQGGYGAEAFF.

This chain uses TRBV5-6 with TRBJ2-1; tentatively, D is TRBD1 or TRBD2 (5 bases each). The CDR3 is made up of 12 amino acids. Trimming cost V 2 bases and J 8 bases, with 8 bases left between them. Germline V CDR1 and CDR2: SGHDT, YYEEEE. In DNA form, the CDR3 reads TGTGCCAGCAGCTTTGGGGGTTATGAGCAGTTCTTC. Residues: CASSFGGYEQFF.

The genes are TRBV11-3 and TRBJ2-1; TRBD2 aligns across 14 bases. Unmatched junction bases numbered 4, after V lost 10 bases and J lost 8 bases. The germline gives CDR1 SGHNT, CDR2 YENEEA. The CDR3 is 13 amino acids. CDR3 in DNA: TGTGCCACTGGGACTAGCGGGAGCCATGAGCAGTTCTTC. As protein: CATGTSGSHEQFF.

This clonotype was picked up a small number of times. V and J are TRBV9 and TRBJ2-1; 12 nucleotides match TRBD2. The CDR3 has 17 residues. In germline, CDR1 is SGDLS, CDR2 YYNGEE. J gave up 8 bases and V 0 bases, and 9 bases lay outside the gene matches. The CDR3 DNA follows: TGTGCCAGCAGCGTAGCCCCGACTAGCGGGGGCGTCTATGAGCAGTTCTTC. It specifies CASSVAPTSGGVYEQFF.

In its sample, this clonotype was seen a few times. The V and J genes are TRBV20-1 and TRBJ1-2; 7 bases line up with TRBD1. Trimming at V came to 1 base and at J to 7 bases, leaving 6 bases not matched to a gene. Per germline, CDR1 DFQATT and CDR2 SNEGSKA (reference sequence). The CDR3 runs to 13 residues. Here the CDR3 reads CSARAPGGVGYTF. CDR3 in DNA: TGCAGTGCTAGAGCCCCAGGGGGTGTTGGCTACACCTTC.

The chain joins TRBV10-3 to TRBJ2-7; D gene ambiguous. The CDR3 loop spans 15 amino acids. Trimming cost V 5 bases and J 0 bases, with 14 bases left between them. Germline CDR1 ENHRY, CDR2 SYGVKD. The CDR3 nucleotides are TGTGCCATCAGTCTAGGACCCACCGACTCCTACGAGCAGTACTTC. As protein: CAISLGPTDSYEQYF.

This clonotype has a single count. This chain joins TRBV5-8 and TRBJ2-7; 9 nucleotides agree with TRBD1. The CDR3 length is 15 residues. Germline V gene lookup returns CDR1 SGHTS and CDR2 YDEGEE. V lost 0 bases to trimming and J lost 4 bases; unmatched junction nucleotides: 5. CDR3 protein: CASSLAGQGRYEQYF. The CDR3 DNA reads as TGTGCCAGCAGCTTGGCGGGACAGGGCAGGTACGAGCAGTACTTC.

The chain combines TRBV4-2 with TRBJ2-3; D gene ambiguous. In germline, CDR1 is LGHNA, CDR2 YNFKEQ. Deletions cut 0 bases from V and 0 bases from J, with 10 bases between. The CDR3 is 16 amino acids. CDR3 amino acids: CASSQDITASTDTQYF. Here the CDR3 DNA reads TGTGCCAGCAGCCAAGATATCACCGCTAGCACAGATACGCAGTATTTT.

This clonotype was counted a single time. The chain joins TRBV12-3 or TRBV12-4 to TRBJ2-1; D gene uncertain. CDR3 size: 12 residues. V lost 5 bases and J lost 9, with 11 bases in between. CDR3 in DNA: TGTGCCAGCAGTCTCGACTTTATTGAGCAGTTCTTC. Translated: CASSLDFIEQFF.

The chain joins TRBV14 to TRBJ2-1, with no clear D. The germline V and J ends were trimmed by 3 bases and 10 bases, with 10 bases remaining between them. Germline-derived CDR1 and CDR2 are SGHDN and FVKESK. The CDR3 spans 12 residues. The CDR3, as DNA: TGTGCCAGCAGCCACCAGCTCTACGAGCAGTTCTTC. This translates into CASSHQLYEQFF.

In this sample, this clonotype turned up a few times. The rearrangement uses TRBV11-2 and TRBJ2-1, with TRBD2 identical over 9 bases. The ends lost 5 bases at V and 11 bases at J; junction bases unmatched: 4. From germline, CDR1 is SGHAT and CDR2 FQNNGV. This CDR3 is 12 amino acids long. The CDR3 reads CASSIASGKQFF. CDR3 DNA: TGTGCCAGCAGCATCGCTAGCGGGAAGCAGTTCTTC.

This clonotype appeared a few times. The CDR3 sequence: CSAKDQYSTSSYEQYV. The CDR3 nucleotides read TGCAGTGCTAAGGACCAATACAGCACCAGCTCCTACGAGCAGTACGTC. The V call is TRBV20-1, the J call TRBJ2-7; no reliable D call. The CDR3 totals 16 residues. Per germline, CDR1 DFQATT and CDR2 SNEGSKA (reference sequence). V dropped 4 bases and J dropped 0 bases, with 19 bases sitting between them.

The chain recombines TRBV10-1 with TRBJ2-1, with 7 bases aligning to TRBD2. Losses at the gene ends were 4 bases for V and 1 base for J; bases not matched to a gene: 1. The CDR3 length is 14 residues. From germline, CDR1 is WNHNN and CDR2 SYGVQD (reference sequence). The CDR3 region has the DNA TGCGCCAGCAGTGGCGGGAGTTCCTACAATGAGCAGTTCTTC. Its protein is CASSGGSSYNEQFF.

Here the CDR3 DNA reads TGTGCCAGTACCCCTGGGAATCAGCCCCAGCATTTT. This encodes CASTPGNQPQHF. This chain joins TRBV19 and TRBJ1-5; D gene uncertain. V gave up 7 bases and J gave up 4 bases, with 8 bases separating them. Germline CDR1 and CDR2: LNHDA and SQIVND (reference sequence). The CDR3 contains 12 residues.

The chain employs TRBV7-9 and TRBJ2-1, with D unclear. In germline, CDR1 is SEHNR, CDR2 FQNEAQ (reference sequence). V was trimmed by 3 bases and J by 10 bases, leaving 13 bases between them. The CDR3 is made up of 13 amino acids. CDR3 coding DNA: TGTGCCAGCAGCTTCGGGCTACCCTCGGAGCAGTTCTTC. Encoded protein: CASSFGLPSEQFF.

CDR3 in amino acids: CSVVGTGKYNEQFF. The CDR3 DNA is TGCAGCGTTGTGGGGACAGGGAAGTACAATGAGCAGTTCTTC. This chain connects TRBV29-1 to TRBJ2-1; 9 bases fit TRBD1. The CDR3 length is 14 residues. The V and J ends lost 4 bases and 4 bases, in that order; junction bases with no gene match: 5. The V gene's germline CDR1 is SQVTM and CDR2 ANQGSEA.

This clonotype has a single count. V is TRBV20-1 and J is TRBJ1-5, with 9 positions matching TRBD1. The CDR3 totals 19 residues. In germline, CDR1 is DFQATT, CDR2 SNEGSKA (reference sequence). With 0 bases clipped from V and 4 bases from J, the junction kept 16 bases outside the gene matches. This CDR3 reads CSARDIMDRGGFDNQPQHF. CDR3 coding DNA: TGCAGTGCTAGAGATATAATGGACAGGGGAGGATTCGATAATCAGCCCCAGCATTTT.